The source of this T cell receptor (beta chain) is a study of somatic mutations in cytotoxic T cells in rheumatoid arthritis. Overall study: Blood samples of roughly 29 ml were drawn from patients (in EDTA) right after diagnosis and before any treatment.

Germline CDR1 LNHDA, CDR2 SQIVND (reference sequence). V was shortened by 8 bases and J by 6 bases, with 16 bases between the two germline ends. The CDR3 contains 13 residues. Assay used: immunoSEQ multiplex PCR; TCRdb lists only in-frame clones, some missing. In the table there are 15,000 to 20,000 clones, about 80% of which are singletons. The rearrangement joins TRBV19 to TRBJ1-1, with D perhaps matching TRBD1 (5 bases). This TCR derives from an adult with rheumatoid arthritis. Sequencing was done on a sample of CD8+ T cells sorted from blood. CDR3 residues: CASLPRGGAEAFF. The CDR3 DNA sequence: TGTGCCAGTCTTCCCCGGGGGGGGGCTGAAGCTTTCTTT.